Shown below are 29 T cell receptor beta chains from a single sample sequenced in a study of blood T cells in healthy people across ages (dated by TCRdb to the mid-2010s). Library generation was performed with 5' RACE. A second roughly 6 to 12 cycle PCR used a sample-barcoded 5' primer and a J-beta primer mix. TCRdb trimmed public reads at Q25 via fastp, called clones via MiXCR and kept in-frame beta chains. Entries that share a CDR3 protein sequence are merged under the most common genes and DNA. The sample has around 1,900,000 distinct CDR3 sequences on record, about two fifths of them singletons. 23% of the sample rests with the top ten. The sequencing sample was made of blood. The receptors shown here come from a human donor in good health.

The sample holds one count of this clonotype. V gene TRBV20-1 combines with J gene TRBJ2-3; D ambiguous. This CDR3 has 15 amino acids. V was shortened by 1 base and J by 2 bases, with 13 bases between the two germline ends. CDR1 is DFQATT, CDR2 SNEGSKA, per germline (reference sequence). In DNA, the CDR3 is TGCAGTGCTAGAGGTCCGACCCGCTACACAGATACGCAGTATTTT. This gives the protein CSARGPTRYTDTQYF.

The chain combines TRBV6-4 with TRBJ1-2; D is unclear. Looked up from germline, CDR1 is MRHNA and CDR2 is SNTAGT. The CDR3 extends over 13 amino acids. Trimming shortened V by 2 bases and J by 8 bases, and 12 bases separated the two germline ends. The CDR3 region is CASSDRTAGGYTF. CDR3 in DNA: TGTGCCAGCAGTGACAGGACGGCGGGAGGCTACACCTTC.

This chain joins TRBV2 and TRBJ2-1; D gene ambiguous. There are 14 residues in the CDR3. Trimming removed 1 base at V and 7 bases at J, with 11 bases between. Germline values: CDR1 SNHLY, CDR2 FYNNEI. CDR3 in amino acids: CASSEGWLRNEQFF. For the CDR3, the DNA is TGTGCCAGCAGTGAAGGTTGGCTTAGGAATGAGCAGTTCTTC. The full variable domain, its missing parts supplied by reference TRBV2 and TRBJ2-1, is EPEVTQTPSHQVTQMGQEVILRCVPISNHLYFYWYRQILGQKVEFLVSFYNNEISEKSEIFDDQFSVERPDGSNFTLKIRSTKLEDSAMYFCASSEGWLRNEQFFGPGTRLTVL.

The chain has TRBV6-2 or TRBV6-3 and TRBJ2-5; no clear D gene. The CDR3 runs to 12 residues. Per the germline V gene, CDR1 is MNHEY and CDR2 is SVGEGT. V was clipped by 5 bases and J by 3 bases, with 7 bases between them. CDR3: CASSPTKETQYF. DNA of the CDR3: TGTGCCAGCAGTCCAACAAAAGAGACCCAGTACTTC.

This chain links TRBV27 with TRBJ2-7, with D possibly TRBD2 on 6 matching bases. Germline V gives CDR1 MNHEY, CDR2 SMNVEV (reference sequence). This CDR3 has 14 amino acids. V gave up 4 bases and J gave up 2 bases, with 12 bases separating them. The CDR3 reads CASSWSGSPYEQYF. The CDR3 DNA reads TGTGCCAGCAGTTGGTCCGGGAGCCCCTACGAGCAGTACTTC.

This chain's CDR3 is CASSPLNGTGVYEQYF. In DNA, the CDR3 is TGCGCCAGCAGCCCACTCAACGGGACAGGGGTCTACGAGCAGTACTTC. The chain is built from TRBV4-3 and TRBJ2-7; 10 bases align to TRBD1. The CDR3 is 16 amino acids. Unmatched junction bases numbered 9, after V lost 4 bases and J lost 3 bases. Germline loops: CDR1 LGHNA, CDR2 YSLEER.

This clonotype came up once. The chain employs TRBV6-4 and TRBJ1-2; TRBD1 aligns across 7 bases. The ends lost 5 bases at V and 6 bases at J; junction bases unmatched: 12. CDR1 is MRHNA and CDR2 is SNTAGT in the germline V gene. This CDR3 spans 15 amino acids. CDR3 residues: CASSPSPGQAHGYTF. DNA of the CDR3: TGTGCCAGCAGTCCCTCCCCCGGACAGGCTCATGGCTACACCTTC.

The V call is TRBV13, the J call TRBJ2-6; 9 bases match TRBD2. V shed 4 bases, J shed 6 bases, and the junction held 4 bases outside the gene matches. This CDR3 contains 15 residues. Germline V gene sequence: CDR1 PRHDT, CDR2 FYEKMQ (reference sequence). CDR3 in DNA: TGTGCCAGCAGCTCCATAGCGGGGGAGGCCAACGTCCTGACTTTC. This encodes CASSSIAGEANVLTF.

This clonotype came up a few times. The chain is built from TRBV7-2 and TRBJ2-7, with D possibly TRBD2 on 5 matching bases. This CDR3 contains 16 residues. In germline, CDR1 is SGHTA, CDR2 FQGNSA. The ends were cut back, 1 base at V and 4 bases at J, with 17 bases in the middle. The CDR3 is CASSLGSGLVTYEQYF. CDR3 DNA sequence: TGTGCCAGCAGCTTAGGTTCGGGGTTGGTAACTTACGAGCAGTACTTC.

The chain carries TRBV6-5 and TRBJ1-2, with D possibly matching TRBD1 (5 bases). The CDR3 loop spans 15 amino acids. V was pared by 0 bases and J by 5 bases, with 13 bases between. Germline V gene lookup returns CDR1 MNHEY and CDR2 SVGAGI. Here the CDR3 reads CASSYSNRAGYGYTF. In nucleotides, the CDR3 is TGTGCCAGCAGTTACTCGAATAGGGCAGGGTATGGCTACACCTTC.

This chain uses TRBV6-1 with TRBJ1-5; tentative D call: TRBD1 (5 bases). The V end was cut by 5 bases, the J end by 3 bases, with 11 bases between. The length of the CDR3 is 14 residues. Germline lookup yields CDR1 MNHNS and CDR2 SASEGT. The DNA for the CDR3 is TGTGCCAGCAGTTGGGCAGGGAACAATCAGCCCCAGCATTTT. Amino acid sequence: CASSWAGNNQPQHF.

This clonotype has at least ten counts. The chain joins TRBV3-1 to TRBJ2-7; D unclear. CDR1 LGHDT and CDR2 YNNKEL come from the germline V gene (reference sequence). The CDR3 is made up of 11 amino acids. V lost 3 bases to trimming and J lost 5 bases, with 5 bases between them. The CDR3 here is CASSQDHEQYF. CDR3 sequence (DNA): TGTGCCAGCAGCCAGGACCACGAGCAGTACTTC.

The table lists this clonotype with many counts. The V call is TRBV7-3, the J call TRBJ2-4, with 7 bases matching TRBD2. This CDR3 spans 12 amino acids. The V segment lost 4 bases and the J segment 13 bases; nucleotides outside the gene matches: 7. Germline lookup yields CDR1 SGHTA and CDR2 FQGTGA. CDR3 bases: TGTGCCAGCAGCTCCGACCGGGGGGAGCAGTACTTC. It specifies CASSSDRGEQYF.

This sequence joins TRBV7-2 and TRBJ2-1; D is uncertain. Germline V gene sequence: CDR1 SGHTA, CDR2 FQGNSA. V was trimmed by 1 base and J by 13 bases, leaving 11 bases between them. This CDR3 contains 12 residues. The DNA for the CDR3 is TGTGCCAGCAGCTTAGAGGTGAAGACCCAGTTCTTC. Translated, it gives CASSLEVKTQFF.

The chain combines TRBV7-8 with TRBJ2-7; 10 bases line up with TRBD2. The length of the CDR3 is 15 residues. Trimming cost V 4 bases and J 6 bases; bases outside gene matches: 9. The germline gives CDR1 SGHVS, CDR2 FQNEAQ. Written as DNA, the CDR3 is TGTGCCAGCAGCTCCCAGCGGGGGGGTACTTCCGAGCAGTACTTC. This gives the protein CASSSQRGGTSEQYF.

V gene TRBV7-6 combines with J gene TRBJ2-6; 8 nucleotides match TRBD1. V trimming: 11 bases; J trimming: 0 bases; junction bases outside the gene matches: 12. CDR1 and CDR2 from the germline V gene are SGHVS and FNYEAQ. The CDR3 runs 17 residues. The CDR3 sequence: CARRTGKSLSGANVLTF. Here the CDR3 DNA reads TGTGCCCGGAGGACAGGGAAATCGCTCTCTGGGGCCAACGTCCTGACTTTC.

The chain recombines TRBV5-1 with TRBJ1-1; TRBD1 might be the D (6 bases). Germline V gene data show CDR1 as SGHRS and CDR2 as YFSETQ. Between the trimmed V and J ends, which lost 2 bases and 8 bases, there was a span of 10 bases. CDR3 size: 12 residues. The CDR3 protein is CASSFWGPEAFF. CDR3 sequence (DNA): TGCGCCAGCAGCTTTTGGGGGCCGGAAGCTTTCTTT.

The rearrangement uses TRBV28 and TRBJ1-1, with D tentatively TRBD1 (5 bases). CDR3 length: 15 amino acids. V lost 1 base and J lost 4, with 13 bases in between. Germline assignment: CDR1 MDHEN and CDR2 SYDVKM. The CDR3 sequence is CASSLLGPLGTEAFF. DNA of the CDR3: TGTGCCAGCAGTTTATTGGGGCCGCTGGGCACTGAAGCTTTCTTT.

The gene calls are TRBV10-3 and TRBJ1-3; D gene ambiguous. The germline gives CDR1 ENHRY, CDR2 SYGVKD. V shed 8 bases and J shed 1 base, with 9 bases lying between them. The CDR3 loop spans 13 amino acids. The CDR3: CAISGASGNTIYF. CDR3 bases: TGTGCCATCTCGGGAGCTTCTGGAAACACCATATATTTT.

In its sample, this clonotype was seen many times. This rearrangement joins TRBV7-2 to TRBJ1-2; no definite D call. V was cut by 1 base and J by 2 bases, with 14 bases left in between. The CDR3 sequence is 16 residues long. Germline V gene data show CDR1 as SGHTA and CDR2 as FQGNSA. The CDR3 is CASSLVSGTGNYGYTF. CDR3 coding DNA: TGTGCCAGCAGCTTAGTGAGCGGCACGGGCAACTATGGCTACACCTTC.

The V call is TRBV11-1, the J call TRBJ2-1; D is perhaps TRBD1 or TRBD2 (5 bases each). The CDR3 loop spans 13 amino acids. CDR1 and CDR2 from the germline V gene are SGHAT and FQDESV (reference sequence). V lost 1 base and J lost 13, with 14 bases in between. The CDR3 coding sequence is TGTGCCAGCAGCTTAGTGGTTTTGGGGACCCAGTTCTTC. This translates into CASSLVVLGTQFF.

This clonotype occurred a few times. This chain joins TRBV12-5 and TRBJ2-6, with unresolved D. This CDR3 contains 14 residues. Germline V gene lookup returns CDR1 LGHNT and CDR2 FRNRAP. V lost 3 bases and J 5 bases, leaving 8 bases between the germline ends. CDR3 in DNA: TGTGCTAGTGGTTTTTGGCCCCGGGCCAACGTCCTGACTTTC. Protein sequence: CASGFWPRANVLTF.

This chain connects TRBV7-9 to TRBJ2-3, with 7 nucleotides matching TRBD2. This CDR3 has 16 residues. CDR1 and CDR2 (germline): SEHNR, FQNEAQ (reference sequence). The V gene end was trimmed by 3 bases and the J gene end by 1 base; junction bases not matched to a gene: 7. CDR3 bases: TGTGCCAGCAGCTTCCGCCTAGCGGAAGGCACAGATACGCAGTATTTT. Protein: CASSFRLAEGTDTQYF.

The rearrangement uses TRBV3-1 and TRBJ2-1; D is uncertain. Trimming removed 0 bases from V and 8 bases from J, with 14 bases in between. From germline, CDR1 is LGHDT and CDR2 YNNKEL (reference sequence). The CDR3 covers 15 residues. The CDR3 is CASSQDPLPADEQFF. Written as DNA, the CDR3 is TGTGCCAGCAGCCAAGATCCCCTCCCAGCTGATGAGCAGTTCTTC.

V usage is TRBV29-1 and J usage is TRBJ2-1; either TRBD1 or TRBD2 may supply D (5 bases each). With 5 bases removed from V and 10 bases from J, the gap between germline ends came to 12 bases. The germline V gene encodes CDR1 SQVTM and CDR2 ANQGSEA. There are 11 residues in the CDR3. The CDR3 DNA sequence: TGCAGCGTTTCCCCGGGACCAGAGCAGTTCTTC. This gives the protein CSVSPGPEQFF.

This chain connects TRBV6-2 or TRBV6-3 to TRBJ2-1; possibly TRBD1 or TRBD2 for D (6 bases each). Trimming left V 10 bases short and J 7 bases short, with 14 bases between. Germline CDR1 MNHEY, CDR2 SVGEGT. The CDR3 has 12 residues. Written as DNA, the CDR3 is TGTGCCACCGGGGGCACCAGGAATGAGCAGTTCTTC. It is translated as CATGGTRNEQFF.

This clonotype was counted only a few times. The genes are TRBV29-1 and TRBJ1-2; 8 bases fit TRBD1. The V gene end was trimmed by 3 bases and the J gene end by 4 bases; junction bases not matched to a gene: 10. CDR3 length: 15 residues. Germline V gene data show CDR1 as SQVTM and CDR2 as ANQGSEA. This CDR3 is CSVDSPRTGTYGYTF. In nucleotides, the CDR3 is TGCAGCGTTGATAGTCCCAGGACAGGGACCTATGGCTACACCTTC.

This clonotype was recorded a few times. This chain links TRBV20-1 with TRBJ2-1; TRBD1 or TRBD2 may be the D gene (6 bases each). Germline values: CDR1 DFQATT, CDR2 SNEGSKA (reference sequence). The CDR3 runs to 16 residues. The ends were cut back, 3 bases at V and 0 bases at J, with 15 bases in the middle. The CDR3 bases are TGCAGTGCTAGTCCCTGGGGGGCGTACTCCTACAATGAGCAGTTCTTC. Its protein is CSASPWGAYSYNEQFF.

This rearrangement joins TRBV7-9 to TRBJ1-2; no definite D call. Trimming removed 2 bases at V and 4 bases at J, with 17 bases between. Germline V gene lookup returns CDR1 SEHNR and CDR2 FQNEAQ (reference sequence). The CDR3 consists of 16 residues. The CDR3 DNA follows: TGTGCCAGCAGCTTAAATCTAGGGCCAGGCACCTATGGCTACACCTTC. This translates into CASSLNLGPGTYGYTF.